Presented here are 3 T cell receptor beta chains from one specimen sequenced in a study of technical replicates of blood from a few donors. Libraries were prepared by immunoSEQ multiplex PCR; TCRdb keeps only in-frame clonotypes and omits some of them. The data contain 45,000 to 60,000 clones, approximately 90% of them singletons. Sequenced sample: PBMCs. These receptor sequences come from a human donor in good health. Some clones in this sample may be carry-over from other donors' samples.

This chain connects TRBV2 to TRBJ2-7, with 11 nucleotides matching TRBD1. Germline-derived CDR1 and CDR2 are SNHLY and FYNNEI. V shed 7 bases and J 2 bases; nucleotides not matched to a gene: 4. CDR3 length equals 14 residues. The CDR3 bases are TGTGCCAGCAATCCGGGACAGGGGGCCTACGAGCAGTACTTC. This translates into CASNPGQGAYEQYF.

Only one count was recorded for this clone. CDR3 in DNA: TGTGCCAGCAGCCCGACCGGGGTTCTGGACACCGGGGAGCTGTTTTTT. Translated, it gives CASSPTGVLDTGELFF. The rearrangement joins TRBV7-9 to TRBJ2-2, with D tentatively TRBD2 (5 bases). CDR3 length: 16 residues. The germline V and J ends were trimmed by 5 bases and 3 bases, with 16 bases remaining between them. Germline CDR1 and CDR2: SEHNR and FQNEAQ (reference sequence).

J is TRBJ2-1 and V is TRBV4-3; no clear D. CDR1 is LGHNA, CDR2 YSLEER, per germline. The CDR3 runs 13 residues. V lost 4 bases and J 3 bases, leaving 7 bases between the germline ends. The DNA for the CDR3 is TGCGCCAGCAGCCGTAGTTTCTACAATGAGCAGTTCTTC. This encodes CASSRSFYNEQFF.